The clone carrying this T cell receptor beta chain was observed a single time. Original methodology: Quantification of nucleated cells was approximated via reference gene primer amplification. The protocol was immunoSEQ multiplex PCR, while the TCRdb copy is restricted to in-frame clones and leaves out a portion. V and J calls and clone size follow that table, whereas D and trimming were derived from the DNA. The repertoire includes about 230,000 clones, 81% of them detected once, and 6% to 9.5% sits in the top ten. These data originate in a study of blood T cell repertoires in COVID-19. Overall study: The study drew acute and convalescent COVID-19 samples from the United States, Italy and Spain. PBMCs, B-cell-depleted T cells, or T cells were the source of the cDNA or gDNA that made up the material.

The CDR3 totals 12 residues. Germline V lookup: CDR1 ENHRY, CDR2 SYGVKD. V lost 2 bases to trimming and J lost 10 bases, with 9 bases between them. Sequencing used peripheral blood. The genes are TRBV10-3 and TRBJ2-1; D gene uncertain. The receptor's source is a woman older than 75 with acute or convalescent COVID-19. CDR3 sequence reads: CAISEASREQFF. The CDR3 nucleotides are TGTGCCATCAGTGAGGCTAGTAGGGAGCAGTTCTTC.